This TCR beta chain came from a study of T cell repertoires in cytomegalovirus infection (dated 2019 in TCRdb). About the investigation overall: The peptide stimulations were aimed at well-studied HLA-B-restricted epitopes as well as recently identified HLA-C-restricted CMV epitopes, whose presentation resists viral immunomodulation. Donor HLA type was relevant to the analysis, as public TCR beta signatures indicated carriage of CMV infection together with the matching HLA type.

Overall study outcomes, separate from this receptor: Cumulative frequency of public TCR beta family members discriminated carriers of CMV infection plus the relevant HLA type in this cohort and an independent approximately 400-donor cohort. The ex vivo response was dominated by HLA-C-restricted CMV-specific TCR beta clonotypes, and the single most frequent clonotype in two of eight donors was supplied by these HLA-C-restricted clonotypes.

This sample's treatment or condition label indicates: in vitro stimulation with specific CMV peptide epitopes to enrich CMV-specific T cells. TCRdb lists the instrument as Illumina HiSeq 1500. TCRdb redid the processing of the public reads, applying fastp at Q25 and MiXCR, and retained in-frame beta chains. One record per CDR3 amino acid sequence lists the most common genes and DNA. In this sample the table shows about 920,000 distinct CDR3 sequences, approximately 33% of which occur a single time. The ten largest clones add up to roughly an eighth of the sample. The germline V gene encodes CDR1 SNHLY and CDR2 FYNNEI. The CDR3 contains 15 residues, cysteine and phenylalanine counted. Only the CDR3 portion is preserved as DNA: 45 bases, with reading frame beginning at the first base. Deletion took 2 bases off V and 5 bases off J, with a span of 12 bases between the germline ends. This clonotype has a single count. The target of this receptor is not known. It has no much larger one-base neighbor in the sample; base qualities were not kept. A single read counts as weak evidence.

The chain joins TRBV2 to TRBJ2-2; a tentative D match to TRBD1 spans 6 bases. Sequencing used cultured CD8+ T cells from PBMCs, obtained from culture after CMV antigen stimulation. The receptor was isolated from a human donor in good health (CMV status not recorded). Some clones in this sample may be carry-over from other donors' samples. CDR3 loop: CASSEYGRGTGELFF. Read as DNA, the sequence is TGTGCCAGCAGTGAATACGGCAGGGGAACCGGGGAGCTGTTTTTT. The variable domain in full, with residues beyond the CDR3 obtained from the reference TRBV2 and TRBJ2-2 genes, is EPEVTQTPSHQVTQMGQEVILRCVPISNHLYFYWYRQILGQKVEFLVSFYNNEISEKSEIFDDQFSVERPDGSNFTLKIRSTKLEDSAMYFCASSEYGRGTGELFFGEGSRLTVL.